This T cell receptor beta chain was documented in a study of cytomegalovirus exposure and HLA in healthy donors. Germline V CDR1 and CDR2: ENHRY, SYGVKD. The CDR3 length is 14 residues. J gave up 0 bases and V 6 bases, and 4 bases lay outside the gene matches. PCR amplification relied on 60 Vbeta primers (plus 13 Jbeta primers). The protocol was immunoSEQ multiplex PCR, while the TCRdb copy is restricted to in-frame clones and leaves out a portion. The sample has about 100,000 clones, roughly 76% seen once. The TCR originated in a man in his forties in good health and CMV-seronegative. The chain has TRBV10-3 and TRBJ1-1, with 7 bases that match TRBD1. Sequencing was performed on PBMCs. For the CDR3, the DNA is TGTGCCATCAGGAACAGGGGACTGAACACTGAAGCTTTCTTT. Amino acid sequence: CAIRNRGLNTEAFF.